This T cell receptor (beta chain) was obtained from a study of glioma-infiltrating T cells. Findings and limits, study-wide: Gliomas, especially low-grade, showed above-expected tissue-blood divergence; non-neoplastic patients showed below. Only very few CDR3 sequences appeared in both tissue and blood.

The iRepertoire nested amplicon-rescue multiplex PCR amplified TCR alpha and beta CDR3s from RNA. For one-step reverse transcription and amplification, roughly 100-400 ng of tissue mRNA or PBMC total RNA was used. In TCRdb, the multiplex PCR reads were re-called with MiXCR into one record per CDR3 protein. This sample carries 90,000 to 110,000 distinct CDR3 sequences, about 25% of them seen once, and the ten largest clones take 30% to 35%. In its sample, this clonotype was seen many times. The antigen is not known. Sequencing used glioma tissue, nonneoplastic brain tissue, or PBMCs (not recorded which). This TCR came from a human donor with low-grade glioma or glioblastoma, undergoing nonglioma brain surgery, or in good health (not recorded which).

CDR3 sequence (DNA): TGTGCCATCACCGATGGACAGGCCGCTTACGAGCAGTACTTC. Its protein product is CAITDGQAAYEQYF. The chain joins TRBV10-3 to TRBJ2-7; 7 nucleotides agree with TRBD1. Losses at the gene ends were 7 bases for V and 4 bases for J; bases not matched to a gene: 10. CDR3 size: 14 residues. In germline, CDR1 is ENHRY, CDR2 SYGVKD.